Each of the 31 T cell receptor beta chains below was sequenced from the same sample in a study of shared clonotypes between healthy human individuals. Method: immunoSEQ multiplex PCR; TCRdb's copy keeps in-frame clones and lacks some. The table lists millions of clones, 95% of them singletons. The specimen was naive CD4+ T cells sorted from blood. The subset: CD45RA+ positively selected. Every receptor here comes from a man in his late teens or twenties in good health.

The chain is built from TRBV10-3 and TRBJ1-4; TRBD1 aligns across 10 bases. Trimming at V came to 5 bases and at J to 3 bases, leaving 3 bases not matched to a gene. CDR1 is ENHRY and CDR2 is SYGVKD in the germline V gene. CDR3 length: 15 residues. CDR3 coding DNA: TGTGCCATCAGTCTCGGGACAGGGGCTAATGAAAAACTGTTTTTT. It specifies CAISLGTGANEKLFF.

The chain recombines TRBV9 with TRBJ2-2; 7 nucleotides align to TRBD1. The germline V gene has CDR1 SGDLS and CDR2 YYNGEE. The V segment lost 4 bases and the J segment 1 base; nucleotides outside the gene matches: 4. The CDR3 is made up of 15 amino acids. CDR3 DNA: TGTGCCAGCAGCCCGCGACAGGGGAACACCGGGGAGCTGTTTTTT. This translates into CASSPRQGNTGELFF.

Remarks on this clone: The same CDR3 arises from other DNA sequences in this sample as well. The chain uses TRBV5-1 and TRBJ2-5; 7 nucleotides line up with TRBD2. Germline lookup yields CDR1 SGHRS and CDR2 YFSETQ. The CDR3 consists of 14 residues. Trimming removed 0 bases from V and 4 bases from J; junction bases left unmatched: 3. The DNA for the CDR3 is TGCGCCAGCAGCTTGGCCGGGGGGTCAGAGACCCAGTACTTC. Protein: CASSLAGGSETQYF.

The J gene is TRBJ1-6, the V gene TRBV7-2; TRBD1 might be the D (5 bases). CDR3 size: 17 residues. Germline V lookup: CDR1 SGHTA, CDR2 FQGNSA. The germline V and J ends were trimmed by 0 bases and 0 bases, with 9 bases remaining between them. CDR3 residues: CASSLAGVGSYNSPLHF. CDR3 DNA: TGTGCCAGCAGCTTAGCAGGGGTAGGCTCCTATAATTCACCCCTCCACTTT.

V and J are TRBV10-3 and TRBJ2-7, with TRBD2 matching over 9 bases. Germline-derived CDR1 and CDR2 are ENHRY and SYGVKD. The V gene end was trimmed by 6 bases and the J gene end by 5 bases; junction bases not matched to a gene: 8. This CDR3 has 14 amino acids. CDR3 amino acids: CAIRESGGGDEQYF. Written as DNA, the CDR3 is TGTGCCATCAGAGAGAGTGGCGGGGGGGACGAGCAGTACTTC.

With respect to this clone: A much larger clone sits a single nucleotide away, making a read error possible. The same CDR3 is also encoded by other DNA sequences in this sample. The chain uses TRBV30 and TRBJ1-1, with 9 bases aligning to TRBD1. This CDR3 region has 15 residues. CDR1 and CDR2 from the germline V gene are GTSNPN and SVGIG (reference sequence). CDR3 bases: TGCGCCTGGCGCCGGCTCGACAGGGGGTGGACTGAAGCTTTCTTT. The encoded protein is CAWRRLDRGWTEAFF.

For this clone: A read error may be the cause here, since a much bigger clone is one base away. The rearrangement joins TRBV28 to TRBJ1-2; D is ambiguous. The CDR3 consists of 11 residues. V was trimmed by 6 bases and J by 4 bases, leaving 6 bases between them. Germline values: CDR1 MDHEN, CDR2 SYDVKM. Written as DNA, the CDR3 is TGTGCCAGCAGATGGGGCTATGGCTACACCTTC. Encoded protein: CASRWGYGYTF.

The chain uses TRBV7-2 and TRBJ1-6; 8 bases align to TRBD1. The CDR3 runs to 16 residues. Germline CDR1 reads SGHTA; CDR2 reads FQGNSA. After removal of 2 bases from V and 6 bases from J, the junction contained 6 bases not matched to a gene. The chain's CDR3 is CASSLTGGQANSPLHF. CDR3 bases: TGTGCCAGCAGCTTAACGGGGGGACAGGCTAATTCACCCCTCCACTTT.

This clone showed up just a few times. The chain is built from TRBV25-1 and TRBJ1-6, with 7 nucleotides matching TRBD1. The trim removed 9 bases at V and 9 bases at J, leaving 8 bases unmatched. The CDR3 covers 13 residues. Germline CDR1 MGHDK, CDR2 SYGVNS. As DNA, the CDR3 is TGTGCCAGTCTGGGACAGTTGGGTTCACCCCTCCACTTT. Its translation is CASLGQLGSPLHF.

As for this clone: One end of the junction varies from germline; a read error may be responsible. The chain is built from TRBV7-7 and TRBJ2-3; perhaps D is TRBD1 or TRBD2 (5 bases each). CDR1 is SSHAT and CDR2 is FNYEAQ in the germline V gene (reference sequence). The CDR3 covers 13 residues. The DNA for the CDR3 is TGTGCTAGCACCATCCGGGACGCCTTAACGCAGTATTTT. It encodes CASTIRDALTQYF. Variable domain in full (rest from reference TRBV7-7 and TRBJ2-3): GAGVSQSPRYKVTKRGQDVTLRCDPISSHATLYWYQQALGQGPEFLTYFNYEAQPDKSGLPSDRFSAERPEGSISTLTIQRTEQRDSAMYRCASTIRDALTQYFGPGTRLTVL.

The CDR3: CATSRGGVGDSPLHF. The CDR3, as DNA: TGTGCCACCAGCAGAGGAGGGGTGGGCGATTCACCCCTCCACTTT. This rearrangement joins TRBV15 to TRBJ1-6, with a possible D match to TRBD1 (5 bases). Trimming removed 1 base at V and 8 bases at J, with 12 bases between. The CDR3 length is 15 residues. Germline V gives CDR1 LNHNV, CDR2 YYDKDF (reference sequence).

The chain combines TRBV7-9 with TRBJ2-5; 9 nucleotides align to TRBD1. V lost 1 base, J lost 5 bases, and 5 bases stayed unmatched. Germline-derived CDR1 and CDR2 are SEHNR and FQNEAQ (reference sequence). The CDR3 has 15 residues. The CDR3 bases are TGTGCCAGCAGCTTAGGGGACAGGGAGGTCGAGACCCAGTACTTC. Its protein is CASSLGDREVETQYF.

The chain couples TRBV30 to TRBJ2-1, with D perhaps TRBD2 (7 bases). Germline assignment: CDR1 GTSNPN and CDR2 SVGIG (reference sequence). V was cut by 4 bases and J by 9 bases, with 25 bases left in between. The CDR3 runs 16 residues. For the CDR3, the DNA is TGTGCCTGGAACCGCGGGCGGGGGCCCCCCAGGGGTGAGCAGTTCTTC. Its protein is CAWNRGRGPPRGEQFF.

The chain uses TRBV27 and TRBJ2-2; D perhaps matches TRBD2 (5 bases). The CDR3 length is 14 residues. Germline assignment: CDR1 MNHEY and CDR2 SMNVEV (reference sequence). V was trimmed by 6 bases and J by 4 bases, leaving 12 bases between them. The CDR3 bases are TGTGCCAGCAGCGTCATCGCGGGCACCGGGGAGCTGTTTTTT. Translation: CASSVIAGTGELFF.

The chain joins TRBV28 to TRBJ1-2; D perhaps matches TRBD1 (5 bases). There are 11 residues in the CDR3. Germline V gene data show CDR1 as MDHEN and CDR2 as SYDVKM. Between the trimmed V and J ends, which lost 6 bases and 8 bases, there was a span of 10 bases. CDR3 in DNA: TGTGCCAGCAGCGGGACCTTGGGCTACACCTTC. Its translation: CASSGTLGYTF.

This clone was detected once. CDR3 sequence reads: CASSQETGTYSRAGELFF. The CDR3, as DNA: TGCGCCAGCAGCCAAGAAACAGGGACCTACTCACGTGCCGGGGAGCTGTTTTTT. The genes are TRBV4-1 and TRBJ2-2; D is possibly TRBD1 (6 bases). This CDR3 has 18 amino acids. Germline V CDR1 and CDR2: MGHRA, YSYEKL. Trimming pared 0 bases from V and 6 bases from J, leaving 20 bases between.

This chain uses TRBV6-1 with TRBJ2-2; TRBD1 or TRBD2 may be the D gene (6 bases each). This CDR3 is built from 15 residues. V lost 6 bases and J 2 bases, leaving 13 bases between the germline ends. CDR1 and CDR2 (germline): MNHNS, SASEGT. The CDR3 sequence: CASRGGGANTGELFF. In DNA, the CDR3 is TGTGCCAGCAGAGGAGGGGGTGCCAACACCGGGGAGCTGTTTTTT.

About this clone itself: Other nucleotide sequences in the sample specify the same CDR3. CDR3 bases: TGCGCCAGCAGCGCCGGGACTAGCGGTGAGACCCAGTACTTC. Its protein is CASSAGTSGETQYF. The chain is built from TRBV5-1 and TRBJ2-5; 11 positions match TRBD2. The V segment lost 4 bases and the J segment 5 bases; nucleotides outside the gene matches: 4. CDR3 size: 14 residues. Per germline, CDR1 SGHRS and CDR2 YFSETQ.

J is TRBJ2-3 and V is TRBV4-1; no firm D call. The CDR3 covers 16 residues. Germline CDR1 reads MGHRA; CDR2 reads YSYEKL. The ends were cut back, 0 bases at V and 1 base at J, with 11 bases in the middle. The CDR3 region has the DNA TGCGCCAGCAGCCAAGATCCCCTAGGACGCACAGATACGCAGTATTTT. This sequence encodes CASSQDPLGRTDTQYF.

CDR3 residues: CASESGNTIYF. CDR3 bases: TGTGCCAGCGAATCTGGAAACACCATATATTTT. The chain links TRBV2 to TRBJ1-3; D uncertain. Germline V gene data show CDR1 as SNHLY and CDR2 as FYNNEI. V lost 8 bases and J lost 1, with 3 bases in between. The CDR3 covers 11 residues.

The rearrangement uses TRBV19 and TRBJ1-6, with a possible D match to TRBD1 (6 bases). The CDR3 runs 13 residues. V was pared by 3 bases and J by 10 bases, with 10 bases between. Per germline, CDR1 LNHDA and CDR2 SQIVND (reference sequence). The CDR3 here is CASSMGTRSPLHF. In DNA form, the CDR3 reads TGTGCCAGTAGTATGGGGACAAGGTCACCCCTCCACTTT.

V is TRBV10-3 and J is TRBJ2-5; perhaps TRBD2 as D (5 bases). Germline V gene data show CDR1 as ENHRY and CDR2 as SYGVKD. This CDR3 region has 14 residues. V was clipped by 7 bases and J by 4 bases, with 16 bases between them. The CDR3 protein is CAIKVAAGGETQYF. The CDR3, as DNA: TGTGCCATCAAAGTGGCGGCAGGAGGAGAGACCCAGTACTTC.

This clone was found once. The rearrangement joins TRBV7-9 to TRBJ2-5; D perhaps matches TRBD1 (5 bases). The CDR3 loop spans 14 amino acids. In germline, CDR1 is SEHNR, CDR2 FQNEAQ (reference sequence). Trimming shortened V by 3 bases and J by 3 bases, and 11 bases separated the two germline ends. CDR3 region: CASSLDTLKETQYF. Here the CDR3 DNA reads TGTGCCAGCAGCTTGGACACTCTCAAAGAGACCCAGTACTTC.

V and J are TRBV9 and TRBJ2-7; 8 positions agree with TRBD2. The germline V gene encodes CDR1 SGDLS and CDR2 YYNGEE. This CDR3 has 16 residues. V lost 0 bases and J lost 4; bases outside the gene matches: 9. This CDR3 reads CASSVATSGGLYEQYF. The CDR3 DNA reads as TGTGCCAGCAGCGTAGCTACCAGCGGGGGTTTGTACGAGCAGTACTTC.

The chain joins TRBV11-2 to TRBJ2-7; 10 bases fit TRBD2. CDR1 is SGHAT and CDR2 is FQNNGV in the germline V gene. J gave up 6 bases and V 3 bases, and 5 bases lay outside the gene matches. CDR3 length: 14 amino acids. The CDR3 spells CASSFYSSGGEQYF. The CDR3 nucleotides are TGTGCCAGCAGCTTCTACTCTAGCGGGGGCGAGCAGTACTTC.

The CDR3 sequence is CASSLAPTASYEQYF. The DNA of the CDR3 is TGTGCCAGCAGCTTGGCTCCGACAGCCTCCTACGAGCAGTACTTC. V usage is TRBV11-2 and J usage is TRBJ2-7, with D tentatively TRBD1 (5 bases). Trimming pared 3 bases from V and 0 bases from J, leaving 12 bases between. Germline V CDR1 and CDR2: SGHAT, FQNNGV. This CDR3 contains 15 residues.

This clone was seen just once. The gene calls are TRBV7-9 and TRBJ1-6; tentative D call: TRBD1 (5 bases). This CDR3 is 14 amino acids long. The ends were cut back, 1 base at V and 10 bases at J, with 11 bases in the middle. Germline CDR1 reads SEHNR; CDR2 reads FQNEAQ (reference sequence). The CDR3 region has the DNA TGTGCCAGCAGCTTAGATTCAGGGATCTCACCCCTCCACTTT. Amino acid sequence: CASSLDSGISPLHF.

The V gene is TRBV6-1, the J gene TRBJ1-5, with TRBD1 matching 9 bases. Trimming removed 6 bases from V and 6 bases from J; junction bases left unmatched: 6. The CDR3 is 14 amino acids. CDR1 is MNHNS, CDR2 SASEGT, per germline. For the CDR3, the DNA is TGTGCCAGCAGCGTGGACAGGGGTGCTCAGCCCCAGCATTTT. It is translated as CASSVDRGAQPQHF.

The chain couples TRBV29-1 to TRBJ2-5, with a tentative D call TRBD2 (5 bases). This CDR3 contains 13 residues. The germline CDR1 and CDR2 sequences are SQVTM and ANQGSEA. With 3 bases removed from V and 5 bases from J, the gap between germline ends came to 13 bases. CDR3 in DNA: TGCAGCGTTGACCTAGCAGCCGGTGAGACCCAGTACTTC. As protein: CSVDLAAGETQYF.

This clone appeared a single time. The J gene is TRBJ2-1, the V gene TRBV2; 7 bases are shared with TRBD2. The J segment lost 5 bases and the V segment lost 10 bases, leaving 17 bases of the junction unmatched. CDR3 length: 16 residues. CDR1 is SNHLY and CDR2 is FYNNEI in the germline V gene. CDR3: CATEGLKGLRDNEQFF. CDR3 nucleotides: TGTGCCACCGAAGGACTGAAGGGACTAAGAGACAATGAGCAGTTCTTC. Full variable domain (missing parts from reference TRBV2 and TRBJ2-1): EPEVTQTPSHQVTQMGQEVILRCVPISNHLYFYWYRQILGQKVEFLVSFYNNEISEKSEIFDDQFSVERPDGSNFTLKIRSTKLEDSAMYFCATEGLKGLRDNEQFFGPGTRLTVL.

The rearrangement joins TRBV18 to TRBJ1-5, with no clear D. CDR1 and CDR2 (germline): KGHSH, LQKENI. The CDR3 contains 14 residues. V was clipped by 5 bases and J by 2 bases, with 10 bases between them. CDR3 sequence: CASSFGDGNQPQHF. The CDR3 nucleotides are TGTGCCAGCTCATTCGGGGATGGCAATCAGCCCCAGCATTTT. Variable domain in full (rest from reference TRBV18 and TRBJ1-5): NAGVMQNPRHLVRRRGQEARLRCSPMKGHSHVYWYRQLPEEGLKFMVYLQKENIIDESGMPKERFSAEFPKEGPSILRIQQVVRGDSAAYFCASSFGDGNQPQHFGDGTRLSIL.